These 8 T cell receptor beta chains share one sample of origin, sequenced in a study of shared clonotypes between healthy human individuals (dated by TCRdb to the early 2020s). The method behind the library was the immunoSEQ multiplex PCR assay. TCRdb took this table from immuneACCESS and kept in-frame rearrangements with V and J called. Such tables lack part of the clones; where checked against another copy, unresolved V genes explain under half of the gap, and the rest is unexplained. The sample records 2 million to 2.5 million clones, almost 96% of which are singletons. The ten largest clones take up 0.1% to 0.15% of the sample. Material for sequencing was naive CD4+ T cells sorted from blood. Taken with the paper, the label for cell subset or site translates to: CD45RA+ positively selected. These receptors all stem from a young man in good health.

The V and J genes are TRBV5-6 and TRBJ2-1, with 9 bases that match TRBD2. This CDR3 region has 14 residues. V lost 1 base and J lost 8; bases outside the gene matches: 4. Germline CDR1 reads SGHDT; CDR2 reads YYEEEE. In DNA, the CDR3 is TGTGCCAGCAGCTTGTCCGGCGGGGGGGATGAGCAGTTCTTC. As protein: CASSLSGGGDEQFF.

With regard to this clone: The sample contains more than one DNA sequence encoding this CDR3. V is TRBV7-2 and J is TRBJ2-7; D is unclear. CDR3 length equals 13 residues. CDR1 SGHTA and CDR2 FQGNSA come from the germline V gene. V gave up 3 bases and J gave up 3 bases, with 9 bases separating them. For the CDR3, the DNA is TGTGCCAGCAGCTTCCCGAACAGCTACGAGCAGTACTTC. Its protein is CASSFPNSYEQYF.

As concerns this clone: Other DNA sequences in this sample translate to the same CDR3. The chain recombines TRBV6-5 with TRBJ2-7; the D gene could be TRBD1 or TRBD2 (5 bases each). V lost 5 bases, J lost 2 bases, and 10 bases lay in between. The CDR3 sequence is 13 residues long. Germline values: CDR1 MNHEY, CDR2 SVGAGI. This CDR3 reads CASSAPGPYEQYF. In DNA, the CDR3 is TGTGCCAGCAGTGCTCCGGGGCCCTACGAGCAGTACTTC.

The chain joins TRBV10-3 to TRBJ2-5, with a tentative D call TRBD1 (5 bases). The germline V and J ends were trimmed by 7 bases and 3 bases, with 6 bases remaining between them. The CDR3 loop spans 11 amino acids. CDR1 ENHRY and CDR2 SYGVKD come from the germline V gene. CDR3 residues: CAIKGEETQYF. The CDR3 bases are TGTGCCATCAAAGGGGAAGAGACCCAGTACTTC.

The CDR3 DNA is TGTGCCAGCGCGGGAGTCTACAATGAGCAGTTCTTC. It specifies CASAGVYNEQFF. The rearrangement uses TRBV25-1 and TRBJ2-1, with 7 bases that match TRBD2. CDR3 length equals 12 residues. CDR1 MGHDK and CDR2 SYGVNS come from the germline V gene. V was clipped by 8 bases and J by 3 bases; unmatched bases: 1.

The V gene is TRBV18, the J gene TRBJ2-3; D remains unclear. CDR3 length equals 13 residues. Germline loops: CDR1 KGHSH, CDR2 LQKENI. Trimming cost V 0 bases and J 3 bases, with 4 bases left between them. CDR3 sequence reads: CASSPPYTDTQYF. The CDR3 DNA reads as TGTGCCAGCTCACCACCTTATACAGATACGCAGTATTTT.

This clone was detected only once. The chain links TRBV2 to TRBJ1-1; D unresolved. Germline V gene data show CDR1 as SNHLY and CDR2 as FYNNEI. The V gene lost 5 bases and the J gene lost 7 bases, with 8 bases spanning the gap. This CDR3 is 11 amino acids long. The CDR3 is CASSNWDEAFF. The CDR3 DNA reads as TGTGCCAGCAGTAACTGGGATGAAGCTTTCTTT.

The V and J genes are TRBV30 and TRBJ1-1, with unresolved D. The length of the CDR3 is 11 residues. V lost 2 bases to trimming and J lost 7 bases, with 8 bases between them. CDR1 is GTSNPN and CDR2 is SVGIG in the germline V gene (reference sequence). The CDR3 nucleotides are TGTGCCTGGAGTCTGTTTAATGAAGCTTTCTTT. Translation gives CAWSLFNEAFF.